The following is a T cell receptor beta chain sequence with its context. The assay was immunoSEQ multiplex PCR, and TCRdb's table has in-frame clones only and misses some. The sample lists about 47,000 clones; 75% to 85% were seen once. The record originates from a study of OX40 agonist ivuxolimab in advanced cancers. Trimming removed 6 bases from V and 3 bases from J; junction bases left unmatched: 14. The CDR3 consists of 16 residues. Germline V gene sequence: CDR1 SGHRS, CDR2 YFSETQ. Sequencing used CD4+ or CD8+ T cells sorted from blood, obtained in a trial of the OX40 agonist ivuxolimab. This clonotype was sampled from an adult with an advanced solid tumor such as melanoma, head and neck, liver or kidney cancer. The rearrangement links TRBV5-1 to TRBJ2-7; 8 bases line up with TRBD1. The CDR3 loop reads CASNPGPGGINYEQYF. CDR3 nucleotide sequence: TGCGCCAGCAATCCGGGGCCAGGGGGCATTAACTACGAGCAGTACTTC.